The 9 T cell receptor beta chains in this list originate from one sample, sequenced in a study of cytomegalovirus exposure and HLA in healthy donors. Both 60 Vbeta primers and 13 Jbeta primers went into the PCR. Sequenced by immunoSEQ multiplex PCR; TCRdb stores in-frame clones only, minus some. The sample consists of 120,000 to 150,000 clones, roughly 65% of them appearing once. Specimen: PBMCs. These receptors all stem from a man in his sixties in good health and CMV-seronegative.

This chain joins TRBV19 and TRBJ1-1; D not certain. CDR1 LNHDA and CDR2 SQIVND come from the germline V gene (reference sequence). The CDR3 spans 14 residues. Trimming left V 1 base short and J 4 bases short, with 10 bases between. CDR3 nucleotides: TGTGCCAGTAGTATAGCCCCCTATAGCACTGAAGCTTTCTTT. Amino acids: CASSIAPYSTEAFF.

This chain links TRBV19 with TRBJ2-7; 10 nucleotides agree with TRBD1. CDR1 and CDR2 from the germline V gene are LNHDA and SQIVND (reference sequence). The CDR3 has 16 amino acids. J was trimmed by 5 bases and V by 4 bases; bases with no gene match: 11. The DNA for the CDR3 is TGTGCCAGTAGTACAATCGGACAGGGGGGTGGAAACGAGCAGTACTTC. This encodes CASSTIGQGGGNEQYF.

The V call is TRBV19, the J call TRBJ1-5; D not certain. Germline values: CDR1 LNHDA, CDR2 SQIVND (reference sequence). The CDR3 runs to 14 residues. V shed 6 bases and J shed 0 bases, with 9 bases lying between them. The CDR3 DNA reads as TGTGCCAGTAGCAGCGTAAATAGCAATCAGCCCCAGCATTTT. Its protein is CASSSVNSNQPQHF.

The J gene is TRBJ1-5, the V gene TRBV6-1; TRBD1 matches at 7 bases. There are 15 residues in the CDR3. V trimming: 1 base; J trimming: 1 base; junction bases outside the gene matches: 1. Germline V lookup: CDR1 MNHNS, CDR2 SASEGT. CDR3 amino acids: CASSEGRGSNQPQHF. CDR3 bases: TGTGCCAGCAGTGAAGGCAGGGGGAGCAATCAGCCCCAGCATTTT.

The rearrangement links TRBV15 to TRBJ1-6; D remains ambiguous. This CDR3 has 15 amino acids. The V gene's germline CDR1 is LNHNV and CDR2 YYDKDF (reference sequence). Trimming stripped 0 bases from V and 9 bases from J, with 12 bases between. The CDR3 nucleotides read TGTGCCACCAGCAGAGAGCTCCGGTCGGGTTCACCCCTCCACTTT. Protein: CATSRELRSGSPLHF.

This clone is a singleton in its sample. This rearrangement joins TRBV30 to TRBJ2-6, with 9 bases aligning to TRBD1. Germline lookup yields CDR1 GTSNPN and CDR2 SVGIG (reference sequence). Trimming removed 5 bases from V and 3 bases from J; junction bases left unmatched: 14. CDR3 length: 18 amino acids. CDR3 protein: CAWDSEGQGFFGANVLTF. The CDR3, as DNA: TGTGCCTGGGACTCGGAGGGACAGGGCTTTTTTGGGGCCAACGTCCTGACTTTC. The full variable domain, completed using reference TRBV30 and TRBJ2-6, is SQTIHQWPATLVQPVGSPLSLECTVEGTSNPNLYWYRQAAGRGLQLLFYSVGIGQISSEVPQNLSASRPQDRQFILSSKKLLLSDSGFYLCAWDSEGQGFFGANVLTFGAGSRLTVL.

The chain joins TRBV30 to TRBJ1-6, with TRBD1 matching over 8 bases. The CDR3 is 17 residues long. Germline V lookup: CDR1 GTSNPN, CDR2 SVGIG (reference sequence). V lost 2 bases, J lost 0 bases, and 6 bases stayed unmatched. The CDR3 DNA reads TGTGCCTGGAGTTGGGACAGGACGAGCTCCTATAATTCACCCCTCCACTTT. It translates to CAWSWDRTSSYNSPLHF.

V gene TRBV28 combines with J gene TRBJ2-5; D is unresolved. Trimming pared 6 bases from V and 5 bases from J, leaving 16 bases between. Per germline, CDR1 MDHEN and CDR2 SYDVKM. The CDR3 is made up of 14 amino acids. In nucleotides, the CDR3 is TGTGCCAGCAGCCCCCCCTCCCTTCGGGAGACCCAGTACTTC. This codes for CASSPPSLRETQYF.

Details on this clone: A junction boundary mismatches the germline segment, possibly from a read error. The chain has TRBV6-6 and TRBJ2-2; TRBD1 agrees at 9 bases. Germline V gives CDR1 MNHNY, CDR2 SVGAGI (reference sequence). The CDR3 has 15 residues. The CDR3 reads CASTLQGANTGELFF. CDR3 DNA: TGTGCCAGCACCTTACAGGGGGCGAATACCGGGGAGCTGTTTTTT.